The 18 T cell receptor beta chains below come from one sample, sequenced in a study of blood T cell repertoires in COVID-19. TCRdb's table, derived via immunoSEQ multiplex PCR, lists solely in-frame clones and lacks some. Of fewer than 600,000 clones listed, about 88% were seen once; the top ten hold 0.8% to 0.9%. The sequenced sample was peripheral blood. All receptors come from a man between 18 and 29 years old with COVID-19, enrolled during active disease.

Worth noting for this clone: Other nucleotide sequences from this sample produce the same CDR3. CDR3 sequence (DNA): TGTGCCAGCAGCCTTGACAGGGCTAATGAAAAACTGTTTTTT. Residues: CASSLDRANEKLFF. The rearrangement links TRBV7-9 to TRBJ1-4, with 7 bases matching TRBD1. The CDR3 is 14 amino acids. Germline assignment: CDR1 SEHNR and CDR2 FQNEAQ (reference sequence). V trimming: 5 bases; J trimming: 3 bases; junction bases outside the gene matches: 3.

The rearrangement joins TRBV7-9 to TRBJ2-1; perhaps TRBD1 as D (6 bases). This CDR3 region has 17 residues. Looked up from germline, CDR1 is SEHNR and CDR2 is FQNEAQ (reference sequence). V was trimmed by 5 bases and J by 4 bases, leaving 21 bases between them. In nucleotides, the CDR3 is TGTGCCAGCAGCCCGCGTCTTCCGGACAGCCAATACAATGAGCAGTTCTTC. Protein: CASSPRLPDSQYNEQFF.

The J gene is TRBJ1-1, the V gene TRBV3-1 (or the pseudogene TRBV3-2); a possible D gene is TRBD1 (6 bases). The CDR3 length is 17 residues. Trimming stripped 3 bases from V and 5 bases from J, with 22 bases between. Germline CDR1 and CDR2: LGHDT and YNNKEL (reference sequence). The CDR3 here is CASSHALGTRSLTEAFF. CDR3 in DNA: TGTGCCAGCAGCCATGCGTTAGGGACACGAAGTCTTACTGAAGCTTTCTTT.

This sequence joins TRBV19 and TRBJ1-6; the D gene is possibly TRBD1 (5 bases). The ends were cut back, 3 bases at V and 7 bases at J, with 10 bases in the middle. Per the germline V gene, CDR1 is LNHDA and CDR2 is SQIVND (reference sequence). The CDR3 has 14 residues. In DNA, the CDR3 is TGTGCCAGTAGTATTGGGGGAGGAAATTCACCCCTCCACTTT. Translated: CASSIGGGNSPLHF. The full variable domain, its missing parts supplied by reference TRBV19 and TRBJ1-6, is DGGITQSPKYLFRKEGQNVTLSCEQNLNHDAMYWYRQDPGQGLRLIYYSQIVNDFQKGDIAEGYSVSREKKESFPLTVTSAQKNPTAFYLCASSIGGGNSPLHFGNGTRLTVT.

This chain uses TRBV6-5 with TRBJ1-1, with TRBD1 identical over 9 bases. The germline V gene encodes CDR1 MNHEY and CDR2 SVGAGI. V was pared by 0 bases and J by 7 bases, with 3 bases of the junction left unmatched. This CDR3 is built from 14 residues. CDR3 sequence (DNA): TGTGCCAGCAGTTACTCGAGGACAGGGGTTGAAGCTTTCTTT. Its translation: CASSYSRTGVEAFF.

The rearrangement uses TRBV12-3 or TRBV12-4 and TRBJ2-3; D unclear. V was shortened by 1 base and J by 2 bases, with 4 bases between the two germline ends. This CDR3 has 13 residues. CDR3 DNA sequence: TGTGCCAGCAGTTTAGACTACACAGATACGCAGTATTTT. Protein sequence: CASSLDYTDTQYF.

The J gene is TRBJ2-7, the V gene TRBV12-3 or TRBV12-4; D perhaps matches TRBD1 (6 bases). The CDR3 totals 13 residues. Trimming took 6 bases from V and 2 from J, leaving 11 bases between them. The CDR3 loop is CASRRTATYEQYF. The CDR3 DNA reads as TGTGCCAGCAGGCGGACAGCAACCTACGAGCAGTACTTC.

The chain links TRBV6-5 to TRBJ2-5; 12 positions match TRBD2. The trim removed 7 bases at V and 3 bases at J, leaving 6 bases unmatched. CDR1 and CDR2 from the germline V gene are MNHEY and SVGAGI. The CDR3 runs to 15 residues. The CDR3 region is CASNPRTSGKETQYF. CDR3 in DNA: TGTGCCAGCAACCCCCGGACTAGCGGGAAAGAGACCCAGTACTTC.

The chain couples TRBV29-1 to TRBJ2-3, with TRBD1 identical over 9 bases. V shed 3 bases, J shed 7 bases, and the junction held 8 bases outside the gene matches. From germline, CDR1 is SQVTM and CDR2 ANQGSEA. CDR3 size: 14 residues. CDR3 sequence (DNA): TGCAGCGTTGACCTCGTGACAGGGGGTTATACGCAGTATTTT. It specifies CSVDLVTGGYTQYF.

The chain couples TRBV5-4 to TRBJ1-4; 11 positions match TRBD1. Germline CDR1 reads SGHNT; CDR2 reads YYREEE (reference sequence). V was clipped by 4 bases and J by 8 bases; unmatched bases: 4. The length of the CDR3 is 14 residues. CDR3: CASSPDRGREKLFF. CDR3 DNA: TGTGCCAGCAGCCCGGACAGGGGGCGAGAAAAACTGTTTTTT.

V and J are TRBV5-6 and TRBJ2-7; D unclear. V gave up 4 bases and J gave up 2 bases, with 10 bases separating them. Germline V CDR1 and CDR2: SGHDT, YYEEEE. The CDR3 consists of 13 residues. CDR3: CASSLLQTYEQYF. CDR3 sequence (DNA): TGTGCCAGCAGCCTATTACAGACCTACGAGCAGTACTTC. The full variable domain, its missing parts supplied by reference TRBV5-6 and TRBJ2-7, is DAGVTQSPTHLIKTRGQQVTLRCSPKSGHDTVSWYQQALGQGPQFIFQYYEEEERQRGNFPDRFSGHQFPNYSSELNVNALLLGDSALYLCASSLLQTYEQYFGPGTRLTVT.

The rearrangement uses TRBV27 and TRBJ2-7; D ambiguous. Trimming took off 3 bases at V and 1 base at J, with 4 bases between the two ends. There are 12 residues in the CDR3. Germline values: CDR1 MNHEY, CDR2 SMNVEV (reference sequence). The CDR3, as DNA: TGTGCCAGCAGTTTCCCGTCCTACGAGCAGTACTTC. Its protein is CASSFPSYEQYF.

The CDR3 spells CASGQGGYSYNEQFF. The CDR3 DNA follows: TGTGCCAGCGGGCAAGGGGGTTACTCCTACAATGAGCAGTTCTTC. The chain uses TRBV11-2 and TRBJ2-1, with a possible D match to TRBD1 (6 bases). CDR3 length: 15 amino acids. The germline gives CDR1 SGHAT, CDR2 FQNNGV. Trimming removed 8 bases from V and 0 bases from J, with 14 bases in between. Complete variable domain (other parts from reference TRBV11-2 and TRBJ2-1): EAGVAQSPRYKIIEKRQSVAFWCNPISGHATLYWYQQILGQGPKLLIQFQNNGVVDDSQLPKDRFSAERLKGVDSTLKIQPAKLEDSAVYLCASGQGGYSYNEQFFGPGTRLTVL.

For this clone: At one boundary the junction diverges from the germline segment, which might be a read error. This rearrangement joins TRBV2 to TRBJ1-4; 11 bases align to TRBD1. Germline V gene data show CDR1 as SNHLY and CDR2 as FYNNEI. The CDR3 has 17 amino acids. The CDR3: CATSLRTGGPLGENLFF. In nucleotides, the CDR3 is TGTGCCACATCCCTTAGGACAGGGGGCCCTTTAGGCGAAAACCTGTTTTTT.

The gene calls are TRBV5-1 and TRBJ2-5; 8 bases map to TRBD2. The germline V gene encodes CDR1 SGHRS and CDR2 YFSETQ. The CDR3 has 15 amino acids. J gave up 5 bases and V 4 bases, and 10 bases lay outside the gene matches. CDR3 protein: CASSPRAGGVETQYF. The CDR3 DNA reads as TGCGCCAGCAGCCCCAGGGCCGGGGGGGTGGAGACCCAGTACTTC.

This chain uses TRBV11-3 with TRBJ2-7; no clear D. This CDR3 has 16 amino acids. V was cut by 2 bases and J by 2 bases, with 16 bases left in between. Germline-derived CDR1 and CDR2 are SGHNT and YENEEA. CDR3 nucleotide sequence: TGTGCCAGCAGCTTAATGGCCGCCAGATCGACCTACGAGCAGTACTTC. This gives the protein CASSLMAARSTYEQYF.

The J gene is TRBJ2-5, the V gene TRBV27; TRBD2 is a possible D gene (5 bases). The germline V gene encodes CDR1 MNHEY and CDR2 SMNVEV (reference sequence). V was trimmed by 2 bases and J by 0 bases, leaving 13 bases between them. The CDR3 totals 16 residues. In nucleotides, the CDR3 is TGTGCCAGCAGTTTACGGTCGGGGTCGTACCAAGAGACCCAGTACTTC. Translating gives CASSLRSGSYQETQYF.

V usage is TRBV10-3 and J usage is TRBJ2-5, with D hard to call. Germline V CDR1 and CDR2: ENHRY, SYGVKD. This CDR3 region has 12 residues. Trimming shortened V by 6 bases and J by 4 bases, and 9 bases separated the two germline ends. CDR3 in DNA: TGTGCCATCAGACAAGAAAGAGAGACCCAGTACTTC. Protein sequence: CAIRQERETQYF.